The 2 T cell receptor beta chains given below trace back to one sample, sequenced in a study of read filtering for tumor transcriptome and immune sequencing. Molecular barcoded adaptors covering alpha/delta and beta/gamma chains were used on roughly 400 ng RNA. TCRdb ran MiXCR on the reads and lists one entry per CDR3 protein. The repertoire holds tens of thousands of distinct CDR3 sequences, with less than 20% as singletons. The material sequenced was a population of CD138-negative cells sorted from bone marrow. The receptor source for this set is a donor at least 40 years old with multiple myeloma.

By sample fraction, this clonotype is medium-sized (0.01 to 0.1%). The chain is built from TRBV24-1 and TRBJ2-1; D may be TRBD1 or TRBD2 (5 bases each). The CDR3 has 13 residues. Trimming pared 4 bases from V and 8 bases from J, leaving 11 bases between. The germline V gene has CDR1 KGHDR and CDR2 SFDVKD. The CDR3 DNA reads TGTGCCACCAGTGACTCTAGAGGGGATGAGCAGTTCTTC. This translates into CATSDSRGDEQFF.

This clonotype was counted ten times or more. This rearrangement joins TRBV5-1 to TRBJ2-7, with D perhaps TRBD2 (7 bases). Germline V CDR1 and CDR2: SGHRS, YFSETQ. Trimming shortened V by 9 bases and J by 4 bases, and 17 bases separated the two germline ends. The CDR3 extends over 13 amino acids. CDR3 DNA: TGCGCCACCGCTACAGGGACTAATTACGAGCAGTACTTC. Residues: CATATGTNYEQYF.